The subject of this entry is one TCR beta chain. This clonotype was detected only a few times. Its antigen is currently not known. Qualities for individual bases were not recorded, and no much larger clone is one base off. Receptor amplification or capture employed PCR. These reads were obtained on a NextSeq 500. Bulk TCR libraries were generated as previously described, with the TCR primers listed in Table S5 used. The Qiagen AllPrep DNA/RNA kit was used to purify total RNA. Before any analysis, reads coming from multiple sequencing runs of the same library were combined into one pool. Regarding the original processing steps: Reads were retained only if the reads had an exact TCR constant sequence, and the retained reads were trimmed to 150 nt and grouped according to their 12-nt molecular barcodes. Reads in each barcode group were sub-clustered using a 15% Levenshtein threshold, and a quality-weighted consensus sequence was built for each RNA molecule. Non-functional sequences were removed, as were lower-count sequences one edit away from another. Based on fitting two negative binomial distributions, any barcode sub-cluster with under 20% of the maximum read count was discarded. TCRdb reprocessed the public reads (quality trimming at Q25 with fastp, clone calling with MiXCR) and kept in-frame beta chains. Merged by CDR3 protein, the rows form single entries marked with the most common genes and DNA. The V and J calls and clone size come from TCRdb's table, not from the authors' own analysis. The sample table contains a few hundred thousand distinct CDR3 sequences; only one count was recorded for around 23% of them. Clones ranked in the top ten supply around 0.8% of the sample.

This entry comes from a study of molecular identifiers for immune sequencing clone quantification (dated by TCRdb to 2016 to 2019). Looking at the study overall: For a replicate experiment, RNA from around 20,000 or 100,000 naive CD8 T cells was divided into five aliquots, of which four were sequenced. CD8 T cells were used in a methods study to benchmark molecular-identifier clustering-based TCR repertoire sequencing (MIDCIRS) and TCR RNA copy counting. Points the paper makes about the study in general: Spiked-in Jurkat TCR RNA equal to a single cell's worth was reported to be detectable even within one million naive CD8 T cells. The sizes of highly expanded clones could end up underestimated when identical TCR molecules share a barcode. When barcode sub-clustering was not used, chimeric consensus sequences inflated TCR diversity, with chimeras reaching as high as 47%. Modeling estimated 2.5 to 3 recovered TCR RNA copies per cell, compared with about ten by digital PCR, which implies about 30% capture efficiency. Clones above 20 RNA copies held over 99% of molecules in CMV-specific effector cells but under 1% in naive cells. Spiked-in Jurkat TCR RNA (approximately 10 copies' worth), which is not part of the donor repertoire, was contained in the naive libraries.

Libraries of naive CD8 T cells were built from anywhere between about 19,000 and 1,100,000 sorted cells, with 10%, 30% or 50% of the purified RNA used. Naive CD8 T cells were FACS-sorted as CD8+CD4-CCR7+CD45RA+ on a BD FACSAria II into RLT Plus buffer. To test detection sensitivity, Jurkat RNA equal to 9 to 10 TCR copies was added to samples of about 20,000-1,000,000 naive CD8 T cells. CD8 T cells were enriched using RosetteSep CD8+ T Cell Enrichment Cocktail and Ficoll-Paque, and the enriched cells then underwent ACK red cell lysis. The germline V gene encodes CDR1 SGHTA and CDR2 FQGNSA. V and J are truncated by 4 bases and 4 bases respectively, leaving an intervening sequence of 10 bases. Measured from the cysteine to the phenylalanine, the CDR3 is 13 residues long. The read is trimmed to its CDR3 DNA, 39 bases read in frame from base 1.

The chain is assembled from TRBV7-2 and TRBJ1-1, with TRBD1 perhaps the D gene, on 5 matching bases. Sequencing used naive CD8+ T cells from blood, with Jurkat cell RNA spiked in. The cell subset or site label corresponds to: FACS-sorted CD8+CD4-CCR7+CD45RA+ naive T cells. This clonotype was obtained from a human donor in good health. Some libraries in this study had Jurkat cell RNA spiked in. CDR3 sequence: CASSWGDITEAFF. In nucleotides, the sequence is TGTGCCAGCAGCTGGGGGGATATCACTGAAGCTTTCTTT.